This passage covers 32 T cell receptor beta chains from one sample sequenced in a study of graft-versus-host responses after intestinal transplantation. No antigen has been assigned to these receptors. Data came from immunoSEQ multiplex PCR; TCRdb stores just in-frame clones and leaves some out. Of tens of thousands of clones in the sample, around 90% were seen once. The specimen was unstimulated CD4+ T cells sorted from spleen or lymph node cells, collected before transplant. The receptors were gathered from a human donor who was the organ donor for an intestinal transplant.

The chain couples TRBV7-2 to TRBJ2-1; D remains ambiguous. Germline V CDR1 and CDR2: SGHTA, FQGNSA. The CDR3 covers 15 residues. The ends were cut back, 6 bases at V and 0 bases at J, with 12 bases in the middle. The CDR3 loop reads CASSPDAASYNEQFF. The CDR3 nucleotides read TGTGCCAGCAGTCCGGACGCCGCCTCCTACAATGAGCAGTTCTTC.

The rearrangement uses TRBV15 and TRBJ1-5, with no clear D. The V and J ends lost 0 bases and 6 bases respectively, with 12 bases between them. This CDR3 region has 15 residues. Per the germline V gene, CDR1 is LNHNV and CDR2 is YYDKDF (reference sequence). CDR3 nucleotide sequence: TGTGCCACCAGCAGAGATGTGGGGATGGCTCAGCCCCAGCATTTT. Translated, it gives CATSRDVGMAQPQHF.

Regarding this clone: The same CDR3 also results from other DNA sequences found in this sample. The V and J genes are TRBV30 and TRBJ1-2; D uncertain. Trimming removed 0 bases at V and 4 bases at J, with 18 bases between. Germline V CDR1 and CDR2: GTSNPN, SVGIG (reference sequence). The length of the CDR3 is 16 residues. The CDR3: CAWSVAPSPGLYGYTF. CDR3 DNA: TGTGCCTGGAGTGTAGCCCCTTCGCCAGGTCTCTATGGCTACACCTTC.

The chain joins TRBV27 to TRBJ2-3, with TRBD2 as a possible D gene (5 bases). Germline CDR1 MNHEY, CDR2 SMNVEV (reference sequence). CDR3 length: 16 amino acids. V lost 2 bases, J lost 2 bases, and 14 bases lay in between. The CDR3, as DNA: TGTGCCAGCAGTTTAGGTGGGAGACCCTACACAGATACGCAGTATTTT. Its protein product is CASSLGGRPYTDTQYF.

CDR3 sequence reads: CASSLTGNEKLFF. CDR3 sequence (DNA): TGCGCCAGCAGCCTGACGGGGAATGAAAAACTGTTTTTT. The chain is built from TRBV4-1 and TRBJ1-4, with D unresolved. This CDR3 spans 13 amino acids. V shed 4 bases and J shed 5 bases, with 8 bases lying between them. Germline V gene data show CDR1 as MGHRA and CDR2 as YSYEKL.

The chain has TRBV5-4 and TRBJ2-2, with D tentatively TRBD1 (5 bases). V was pared by 5 bases and J by 1 base, with 9 bases between. The length of the CDR3 is 14 residues. The germline V gene encodes CDR1 SGHNT and CDR2 YYREEE (reference sequence). CDR3 sequence reads: CASRDTLNTGELFF. CDR3 nucleotide sequence: TGTGCCAGCAGGGACACCTTGAACACCGGGGAGCTGTTTTTT.

The V and J genes are TRBV4-2 and TRBJ2-7, with D maybe TRBD2 (6 bases). Germline loops: CDR1 LGHNA, CDR2 YNFKEQ. The CDR3 is 16 amino acids. Trimming took off 1 base at V and 0 bases at J, with 13 bases between the two ends. The CDR3 DNA is TGTGCCAGCAGCCAAGCTAAAGGGACTTCCTCCTACGAGCAGTACTTC. Its translation is CASSQAKGTSSYEQYF.

The rearrangement joins TRBV28 to TRBJ2-1; D not certain. The CDR3 contains 12 residues. Germline loops: CDR1 MDHEN, CDR2 SYDVKM. V dropped 5 bases and J dropped 4 bases, with 6 bases sitting between them. The chain's CDR3 is CASSPQYNEQFF. The CDR3 DNA reads as TGTGCCAGCAGTCCCCAATACAATGAGCAGTTCTTC.

V gene TRBV29-1 combines with J gene TRBJ1-2, with no clear D. Trimming took off 3 bases at V and 8 bases at J, with 13 bases between the two ends. The CDR3 spans 12 residues. Per the germline V gene, CDR1 is SQVTM and CDR2 is ANQGSEA. The CDR3 sequence is CSVEVWAGGYTF. The CDR3 DNA follows: TGCAGCGTTGAGGTTTGGGCTGGAGGCTACACCTTC.

A note on this clone: At one end the junction does not follow the germline gene, possibly because of a read error. V and J are TRBV6-5 and TRBJ2-5, with 10 bases fitting TRBD2. Germline loops: CDR1 MNHEY, CDR2 SVGAGI. This CDR3 is 15 amino acids long. The CDR3 DNA reads as TGTGCCAGCAGTTGGACAGGGTGGGGTCTAGCGGGAGTTCACTTC. It yields the protein CASSWTGWGLAGVHF.

A single count supports this clone. This chain connects TRBV25-1 to TRBJ1-2; the match to TRBD1 covers 7 bases. CDR1 and CDR2 (germline): MGHDK, SYGVNS. The junction had 0 bases not matched to a gene; V was cut back by 1 base and J by 4 bases. The CDR3 extends over 13 amino acids. CDR3 coding DNA: TGTGCCAGCAGTGAATCAGGGGGCTATGGCTACACCTTC. Its translation is CASSESGGYGYTF.

The rearrangement uses TRBV25-1 and TRBJ2-1; D unresolved. This CDR3 has 12 residues. Germline V gene data show CDR1 as MGHDK and CDR2 as SYGVNS. V gave up 2 bases and J gave up 6 bases, with 5 bases separating them. The CDR3 region is CASSEEANEQFF. The CDR3 DNA reads as TGTGCCAGCAGTGAAGAGGCCAATGAGCAGTTCTTC.

The gene calls are TRBV5-4 and TRBJ2-5; 9 bases map to TRBD2. V was clipped by 1 base and J by 5 bases; unmatched bases: 3. The CDR3 totals 14 residues. Germline V gives CDR1 SGHNT, CDR2 YYREEE (reference sequence). CDR3 sequence reads: CASSLTSGRETQYF. For the CDR3, the DNA is TGTGCCAGCAGCTTGACTAGCGGGCGGGAGACCCAGTACTTC.

V is TRBV7-6 and J is TRBJ1-4; no clear D gene. Germline CDR1 and CDR2: SGHVS and FNYEAQ. The CDR3 spans 14 residues. Between the trimmed V and J ends, which lost 3 bases and 8 bases, there was a span of 13 bases. The chain's CDR3 is CASSLSQWKEKLFF. The CDR3 DNA follows: TGTGCCAGCAGCTTGTCACAATGGAAGGAAAAACTGTTTTTT.

The chain joins TRBV5-1 to TRBJ2-7; 7 bases map to TRBD2. This CDR3 is built from 14 residues. CDR1 SGHRS and CDR2 YFSETQ come from the germline V gene. J lost 3 bases, V lost 0 bases, and 3 bases had no gene match. The CDR3 region has the DNA TGCGCCAGCAGCTTGGGCGGGGGAGACTACGAGCAGTACTTC. It encodes CASSLGGGDYEQYF.

This chain joins TRBV5-1 and TRBJ2-5; 7 bases fit TRBD1. J gave up 2 bases and V 3 bases, and 7 bases lay outside the gene matches. Germline V gene lookup returns CDR1 SGHRS and CDR2 YFSETQ. This CDR3 is built from 15 residues. CDR3 sequence reads: CASSYTPGQQETQYF. The CDR3 DNA is TGCGCCAGCAGCTATACCCCGGGACAGCAAGAGACCCAGTACTTC.

This clone was counted once. The CDR3 region is CASSQDSTGGPWNEQFF. The CDR3 bases are TGCGCCAGCAGCCAAGATAGTACGGGAGGGCCCTGGAATGAGCAGTTCTTC. This rearrangement joins TRBV4-1 to TRBJ2-1; 8 nucleotides match TRBD2. CDR3 length: 17 residues. Germline CDR1 MGHRA, CDR2 YSYEKL. The ends lost 0 bases at V and 7 bases at J; junction bases unmatched: 11.

The chain links TRBV5-1 to TRBJ1-2; 7 nucleotides match TRBD1. V shed 3 bases and J 7 bases; nucleotides not matched to a gene: 6. This CDR3 region has 13 residues. Germline V lookup: CDR1 SGHRS, CDR2 YFSETQ. CDR3 sequence (DNA): TGCGCCAGCAGCTCAACAGGGGAGGGTGGCTACACCTTC. Its translation is CASSSTGEGGYTF.

The chain has TRBV28 and TRBJ2-3; D perhaps matches TRBD2 (5 bases). This CDR3 has 19 residues. V was shortened by 3 bases and J by 0 bases, with 22 bases between the two germline ends. Germline assignment: CDR1 MDHEN and CDR2 SYDVKM. The CDR3 sequence: CASSLAPPGTTASTDTQYF. As DNA, the CDR3 is TGTGCCAGCAGTTTGGCACCCCCGGGAACAACTGCTAGCACAGATACGCAGTATTTT.

The V and J genes are TRBV12-5 and TRBJ1-6; TRBD1 aligns across 7 bases. Germline assignment: CDR1 LGHNT and CDR2 FRNRAP. The CDR3 consists of 20 residues. Trimming at V came to 2 bases and at J to 2 bases, leaving 15 bases not matched to a gene. CDR3 sequence (DNA): TGTGCTAGTGGTTTGACCCTCCTGACAGGGCGGATTACCTATAATTCACCCCTCCACTTT. Its translation: CASGLTLLTGRITYNSPLHF. Full variable domain (remainder filled in from reference TRBV12-5 and TRBJ1-6): DARVTQTPRHKVTEMGQEVTMRCQPILGHNTVFWYRQTMMQGLELLAYFRNRAPLDDSGMPKDRFSAEMPDATLATLKIQPSEPRDSAVYFCASGLTLLTGRITYNSPLHFGNGTRLTVT.

This chain connects TRBV5-1 to TRBJ1-1, with D unclear. The CDR3 loop spans 12 amino acids. From germline, CDR1 is SGHRS and CDR2 YFSETQ. The ends were cut back, 3 bases at V and 8 bases at J, with 11 bases in the middle. For the CDR3, the DNA is TGCGCCAGCAGCTCCCAATTCGGGGAAGCTTTCTTT. Translated, it gives CASSSQFGEAFF.

This clone was seen only once. The gene calls are TRBV11-2 and TRBJ2-7; 8 bases fit TRBD2. CDR1 and CDR2 (germline): SGHAT, FQNNGV. The CDR3 extends over 15 amino acids. The V and J ends lost 4 bases and 2 bases, in that order; junction bases with no gene match: 7. CDR3 in DNA: TGTGCCAGCAGCTCGCTAGCGGGCGAGACCTACGAGCAGTACTTC. Protein: CASSSLAGETYEQYF.

The CDR3 reads CASSLERSPHEQFF. The CDR3 region has the DNA TGTGCCAGCTCACTCGAAAGGAGTCCCCATGAGCAGTTCTTC. The V call is TRBV18, the J call TRBJ2-1, with D hard to call. The V and J ends lost 4 bases and 8 bases respectively, with 15 bases between them. The germline V gene encodes CDR1 KGHSH and CDR2 LQKENI. This CDR3 has 14 residues. Filled out from reference TRBV18 and TRBJ2-1, the complete variable domain reads NAGVMQNPRHLVRRRGQEARLRCSPMKGHSHVYWYRQLPEEGLKFMVYLQKENIIDESGMPKERFSAEFPKEGPSILRIQQVVRGDSAAYFCASSLERSPHEQFFGPGTRLTVL.

Points on this clone: Other DNA sequences of this sample code for an identical CDR3. The V gene is TRBV7-3, the J gene TRBJ2-5; TRBD1 matches 9 bases. The junction had 0 bases not matched to a gene; V was cut back by 3 bases and J by 4 bases. The CDR3 sequence is 13 residues long. CDR1 and CDR2 from the germline V gene are SGHTA and FQGTGA. The CDR3 DNA reads TGTGCCAGCAGCTTGACAGGGGGAGAGACCCAGTACTTC. It encodes CASSLTGGETQYF.

The chain recombines TRBV7-2 with TRBJ2-3; no reliable D call. V lost 5 bases and J lost 0, with 15 bases in between. CDR1 is SGHTA, CDR2 FQGNSA, per germline. This CDR3 region has 16 residues. CDR3 coding DNA: TGTGCCAGCAGCCACCCATTACCTTTTAGCACAGATACGCAGTATTTT. Translation: CASSHPLPFSTDTQYF.

The V call is TRBV7-2, the J call TRBJ2-1; 8 nucleotides match TRBD1. The germline gives CDR1 SGHTA, CDR2 FQGNSA. The CDR3 sequence is 16 residues long. V lost 4 bases, J lost 4 bases, and 9 bases stayed unmatched. Here the CDR3 DNA reads TGTGCCAGCAGCTCCACTCGGACAGGGTTTTACAATGAGCAGTTCTTC. It translates to CASSSTRTGFYNEQFF.

The chain combines TRBV20-1 with TRBJ2-1; D not certain. Looked up from germline, CDR1 is DFQATT and CDR2 is SNEGSKA (reference sequence). Trimming removed 4 bases at V and 5 bases at J, with 3 bases between. The CDR3 has 10 residues. CDR3 in DNA: TGCAGTGCTAACGACAATGAGCAGTTCTTC. This encodes CSANDNEQFF.

The rearrangement links TRBV19 to TRBJ2-2; TRBD2 agrees at 9 bases. CDR3 length: 15 residues. The J segment lost 5 bases and the V segment lost 7 bases, leaving 8 bases of the junction unmatched. Germline V gene sequence: CDR1 LNHDA, CDR2 SQIVND (reference sequence). The CDR3: CASIGGLAGTGELFF. The CDR3 DNA is TGTGCCAGTATAGGGGGGCTAGCGGGAACCGGGGAGCTGTTTTTT.

The chain recombines TRBV7-8 with TRBJ2-1; D unclear. There are 14 residues in the CDR3. V lost 1 base, J lost 6 bases, and 10 bases lay in between. Germline-derived CDR1 and CDR2 are SGHVS and FQNEAQ. CDR3: CASSLGAMFNEQFF. In nucleotides, the CDR3 is TGTGCCAGCAGCTTAGGGGCGATGTTCAATGAGCAGTTCTTC.

This clone was found a few times. This same CDR3 is encoded by further DNA sequences in the sample. The chain links TRBV20-1 to TRBJ2-1; the D gene is possibly TRBD2 (5 bases). V was shortened by 3 bases and J by 7 bases, with 7 bases between the two germline ends. The germline V gene encodes CDR1 DFQATT and CDR2 SNEGSKA (reference sequence). The CDR3 runs to 11 residues. The CDR3 sequence: CSARGGNEQFF. The CDR3 coding sequence is TGCAGTGCTAGGGGCGGGAATGAGCAGTTCTTC.

The rearrangement joins TRBV6-1 to TRBJ1-4; D is possibly TRBD1 (5 bases). Trimming pared 3 bases from V and 4 bases from J, leaving 12 bases between. This CDR3 has 15 residues. Per germline, CDR1 MNHNS and CDR2 SASEGT. This chain's CDR3 is CASSDQGAYNEKLFF. CDR3 nucleotide sequence: TGTGCCAGCAGTGACCAGGGAGCCTATAATGAAAAACTGTTTTTT.

CDR3 sequence reads: CASSIAAGRTEAFF. The CDR3 DNA reads TGTGCCAGTAGTATAGCGGCAGGGAGGACTGAAGCTTTCTTT. V is TRBV19 and J is TRBJ1-1; D might be TRBD1 (5 bases). Germline V lookup: CDR1 LNHDA, CDR2 SQIVND (reference sequence). The CDR3 runs 14 residues. V was cut by 1 base and J by 5 bases, with 11 bases left in between.